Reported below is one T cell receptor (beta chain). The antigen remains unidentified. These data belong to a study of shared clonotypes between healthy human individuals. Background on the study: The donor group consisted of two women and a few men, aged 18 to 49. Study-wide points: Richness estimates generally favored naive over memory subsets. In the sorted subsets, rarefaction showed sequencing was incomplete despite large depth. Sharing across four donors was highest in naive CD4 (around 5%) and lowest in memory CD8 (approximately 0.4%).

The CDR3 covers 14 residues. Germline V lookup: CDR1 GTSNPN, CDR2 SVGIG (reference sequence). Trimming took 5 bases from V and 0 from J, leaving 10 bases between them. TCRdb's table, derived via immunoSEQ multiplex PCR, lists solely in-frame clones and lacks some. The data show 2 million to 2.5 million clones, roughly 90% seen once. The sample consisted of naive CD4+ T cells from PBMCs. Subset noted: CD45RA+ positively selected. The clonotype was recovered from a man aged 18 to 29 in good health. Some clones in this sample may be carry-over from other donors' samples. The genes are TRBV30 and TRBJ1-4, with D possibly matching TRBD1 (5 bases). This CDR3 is CAWGTGATNEKLFF. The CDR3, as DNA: TGTGCCTGGGGGACCGGTGCAACTAATGAAAAACTGTTTTTT.